This entry concerns a single TCR beta chain. Its target is unknown. The entry originates in a study of T cell repertoires in cytomegalovirus infection. Whole-study context: Both CMV infection and a matching HLA type were indicated by public TCR beta signatures. Notes on the study in general: Ex vivo responses were dominated by HLA-C-restricted CMV-specific TCR beta clonotypes.

TCRdb reprocessed the reads via MiXCR and lists one record per CDR3 protein. The sample lists roughly 500,000 distinct CDR3 sequences, about two fifths seen once, with about 41% in the top ten. With 3 bases clipped from V and 2 bases from J, the junction kept 13 bases outside the gene matches. This CDR3 has 19 amino acids. CDR1 is SGHAT and CDR2 is FQNNGV in the germline V gene. The V gene is TRBV11-2, the J gene TRBJ1-6; TRBD1 agrees at 7 bases. The sequence was obtained from a human donor in good health (CMV status not recorded). Some clones in this sample may be carry-over from other donors' samples. The sequenced sample was cultured PBMCs, obtained from culture after CMV antigen stimulation. The CDR3 is CASSFQTRDRFPYNSPLHF. As DNA, the CDR3 is TGTGCCAGCAGCTTCCAAACCCGGGACAGATTTCCCTATAATTCACCCCTCCACTTT.